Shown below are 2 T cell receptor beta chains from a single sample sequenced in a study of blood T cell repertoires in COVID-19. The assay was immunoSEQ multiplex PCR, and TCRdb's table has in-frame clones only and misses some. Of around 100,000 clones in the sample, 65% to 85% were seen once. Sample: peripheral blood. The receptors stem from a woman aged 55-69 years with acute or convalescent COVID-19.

CDR3 DNA sequence: TGTGCCAGCAGCCGAGGACTAGCGGGGGGGGACGAGCAGTACTTC. Protein: CASSRGLAGGDEQYF. The chain joins TRBV3-1 (or the pseudogene TRBV3-2) to TRBJ2-7; 15 nucleotides line up with TRBD2. Trimming at V came to 4 bases and at J to 5 bases, leaving 3 bases not matched to a gene. Germline V gene lookup returns CDR1 LGHDT and CDR2 YNNKEL (reference sequence). The CDR3 loop spans 15 amino acids.

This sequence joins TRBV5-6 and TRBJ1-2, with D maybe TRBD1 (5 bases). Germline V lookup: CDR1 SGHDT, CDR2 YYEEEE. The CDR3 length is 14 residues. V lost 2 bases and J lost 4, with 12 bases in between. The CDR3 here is CASSLGANFYGYTF. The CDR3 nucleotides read TGTGCCAGCAGCTTAGGGGCCAACTTCTATGGCTACACCTTC.